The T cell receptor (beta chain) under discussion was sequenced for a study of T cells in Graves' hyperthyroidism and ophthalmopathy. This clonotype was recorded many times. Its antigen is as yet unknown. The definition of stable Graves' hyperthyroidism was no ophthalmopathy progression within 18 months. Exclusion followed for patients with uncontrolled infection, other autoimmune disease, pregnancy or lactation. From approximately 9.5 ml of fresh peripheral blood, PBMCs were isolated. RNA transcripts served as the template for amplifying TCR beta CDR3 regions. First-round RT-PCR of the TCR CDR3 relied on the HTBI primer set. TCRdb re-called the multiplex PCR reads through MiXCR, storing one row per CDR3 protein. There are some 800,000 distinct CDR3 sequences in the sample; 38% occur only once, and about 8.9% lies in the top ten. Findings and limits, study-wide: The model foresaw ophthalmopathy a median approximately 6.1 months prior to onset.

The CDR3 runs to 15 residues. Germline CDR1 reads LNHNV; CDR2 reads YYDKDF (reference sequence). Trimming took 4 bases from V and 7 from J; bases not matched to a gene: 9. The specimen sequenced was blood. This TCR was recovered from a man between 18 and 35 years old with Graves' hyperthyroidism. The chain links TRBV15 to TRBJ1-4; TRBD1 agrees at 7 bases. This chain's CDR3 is CATSNPTGIREKLFF. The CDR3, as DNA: TGTGCCACCAGCAACCCGACAGGGATTCGTGAAAAACTGTTTTTT. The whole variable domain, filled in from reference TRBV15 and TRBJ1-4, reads DAMVIQNPRYQVTQFGKPVTLSCSQTLNHNVMYWYQQKSSQAPKLLFHYYDKDFNNEADTPDNFQSRRPNTSFCFLDIRSPGLGDTAMYLCATSNPTGIREKLFFGSGTQLSVL.